The sample holds one count of the clone carrying this T cell receptor (beta chain). The germline V and J ends were trimmed by 8 bases and 1 base, with 21 bases remaining between them. CDR3 size: 17 residues. The sample comes from a study of cytomegalovirus exposure and HLA in healthy donors. 13 Jbeta primers and 60 Vbeta primers were used for the PCR. Only in-frame clones appear in the TCRdb table, and some are missing; sequencing was by immunoSEQ multiplex PCR. The table has around 200,000 clones, approximately 82% seen once. This clonotype was obtained from a woman aged 40 to 49 in good health and CMV-seronegative. V is TRBV23-1 and J is TRBJ2-1; TRBD2 might be the D (5 bases). TRBV23-1 is an open reading frame, and its role is uncertain. Sequenced: PBMCs. The CDR3 loop reads CASSPRRELTSYNEQFF. The CDR3 nucleotides read TGCGCCAGCTCCCCGAGACGGGAACTGACGTCCTACAATGAGCAGTTCTTC.